Listed below are T cell receptor beta chains from one sample, sequenced in a study of cytomegalovirus exposure and HLA in healthy donors. The method was immunoSEQ multiplex PCR; TCRdb's version includes in-frame clones alone and lacks a portion of them. This sample has under 200,000 clones, with around 90% found just once. Material: PBMCs. These receptors were taken from a young woman in good health and CMV-seropositive. Both conserved end residues are part of each CDR3. A D gene is named only where the DNA matches it firmly. Not every row has a clone size; where given, it reads once, few, many or a size class.

>TRBD2|TRBV25-1|NA|TRBJ2-3
CASSEWRAGATDTQYF
TGTGCCAGCAGTGAATGGAGAGCGGGGGCCACGGACACGCAGTATTTT
>NA|TRBV7-3|NA|TRBJ2-3
CASSLQSYTDTQYF
TGTGCCAGCAGCCTACAGAGCTACACAGATACGCAGTATTTT
>TRBD2|TRBV18|NA|TRBJ2-6
CASSGSSGISGANVLTF
TGTGCCAGCTCAGGCTCTAGCGGGATCTCTGGGGCCAACGTCCTGACTTTC
>TRBD2|TRBV2|NA|TRBJ2-1
CASRMTSAYNEQFF
TGTGCCAGCAGGATGACTAGCGCCTACAATGAGCAGTTCTTC
>NA|TRBV28|NA|TRBJ2-7
CASNRDYLYEQYF
TGTGCCAGCAATCGAGACTACCTCTACGAGCAGTACTTC
>TRBD1|TRBV2|NA|TRBJ1-2
CASDRGPNYGYTF
TGTGCCAGTGACAGGGGACCCAACTATGGCTACACCTTC
>TRBD2|TRBV5-1|NA|TRBJ2-1
CASSSSGGLYNEQFF
TGCGCCAGCAGCTCTAGCGGGGGGCTCTACAATGAGCAGTTCTTC
>TRBD1|TRBV27|few|TRBJ1-2
CASSLTGVYGYTF
TGTGCCAGCAGCCTGACAGGGGTTTATGGCTACACCTTC
>TRBD2|TRBV10-1|NA|TRBJ2-1
CASSERVAGLDEQFF
TGCGCCAGCAGTGAGAGAGTAGCGGGGCTCGATGAGCAGTTCTTC
>NA|TRBV7-9|once|TRBJ1-1
CASSDTYRVGTEAFF
TGTGCCAGCAGCGACACATACAGGGTTGGGACTGAAGCTTTCTTT
>TRBD1|TRBV18|once|TRBJ1-5
CASSLQGAGRQPQHF
TGTGCCAGCTCGCTACAGGGGGCTGGTCGTCAGCCCCAGCATTTT
>NA|TRBV11-2|once|TRBJ2-3
CASRSGEGQATDTQYF
TGTGCCAGCAGGAGTGGGGAGGGACAGGCCACAGATACGCAGTATTTT
>TRBD1|TRBV10-3|NA|TRBJ2-3
CAIRMDWTGASTDTQYF
TGTGCCATCAGGATGGATTGGACAGGGGCTAGCACAGATACGCAGTATTTT
>TRBD1|TRBV6-6|NA|TRBJ1-1
CASSSTRQGVTEAFF
TGTGCCAGCAGTTCGACAAGACAGGGTGTCACTGAAGCTTTCTTT
>TRBD2|TRBV13|NA|TRBJ2-1
CASSPQMRTSGYNEQFF
TGTGCCAGCAGCCCCCAAATGAGGACTAGCGGATACAATGAGCAGTTCTTC
>NA|TRBV4-2|NA|TRBJ2-7
CASSQAWAGETISYEQYF
TGTGCCAGCAGCCAAGCGTGGGCAGGGGAAACTATCTCCTACGAGCAGTACTTC
>TRBD1|TRBV14|NA|TRBJ2-1
CASSHPLAGTGLRHEQFF
TGTGCCAGCAGCCACCCATTAGCCGGGACAGGCCTCCGCCATGAGCAGTTCTTC
>NA|TRBV19|NA|TRBJ1-6
CASTPGQLNSPLHF
TGTGCCAGTACACCGGGACAACTAAATTCACCCCTCCACTTT
>NA|TRBV18|NA|TRBJ2-2
CASSPRHGTELFF
TGTGCCAGCTCACCAAGGCACGGGACAGAGCTGTTTTTT
>TRBD1|TRBV28|NA|TRBJ1-3
CASRRTGRNTIYF
TGTGCCAGCAGGAGGACAGGGAGAAACACCATATATTTT
>NA|TRBV28|NA|TRBJ2-7
CASSNTGVKEQYF
TGTGCCAGCAGTAACACTGGAGTAAAGGAGCAGTACTTC
>TRBD2|TRBV7-2|NA|TRBJ2-1
CASKRTSGYNEQFF
TGTGCCAGCAAGCGGACTAGCGGCTACAATGAGCAGTTCTTC
>NA|TRBV15|NA|TRBJ1-3
CATSREWEAGGNTIYF
TGTGCCACCAGCAGAGAGTGGGAGGCTGGAGGAAACACCATATATTTT
>NA|TRBV7-9|NA|TRBJ1-6
CASSLVGAGSPLHF
TGTGCCAGCAGCTTAGTTGGGGCTGGTTCACCCCTCCACTTT
>NA|TRBV4-2|NA|TRBJ2-3
CASSQDLRGDTQYF
TGTGCCAGCAGCCAAGATCTTCGGGGAGATACGCAGTATTTT
>NA|TRBV19|NA|TRBJ2-3
CASSLEADTQYF
TGTGCCAGTAGCTTAGAGGCAGATACGCAGTATTTT
>NA|TRBV28|NA|TRBJ1-5
CASSLYGIRNQPQHF
TGTGCCAGCAGTTTATACGGGATCCGCAATCAGCCCCAGCATTTT
>NA|TRBV21-1|NA|TRBJ2-1
CASSKSSPELADSYNEQFF
TGTGCCAGCAGCAAATCATCCCCCGAACTAGCGGACTCCTACAATGAGCAGTTCTTC
>NA|TRBV27|NA|TRBJ2-2
CASSFTGITGELFF
TGTGCCAGCAGTTTCACAGGGATCACCGGGGAGCTGTTTTTT
>NA|TRBV6-1|NA|TRBJ1-2
CASSDPGMGYGYTF
TGTGCCAGCAGTGACCCGGGAATGGGCTATGGCTACACCTTC
>TRBD2|TRBV10-3|NA|TRBJ2-1
CAISLSPSGGLNEQFF
TGTGCCATCAGTCTCTCCCCTAGCGGGGGTCTCAATGAGCAGTTCTTC
>TRBD2|TRBV25-1|NA|TRBJ2-3
CASSAELAGGADTQYF
TGTGCCAGCAGTGCGGAACTAGCGGGAGGTGCAGATACGCAGTATTTT
>TRBD2|TRBV5-1|NA|TRBJ2-1
CASSSGGLAGQRGEQFF
TGCGCCAGCAGCAGCGGGGGACTAGCGGGCCAACGGGGTGAGCAGTTCTTC